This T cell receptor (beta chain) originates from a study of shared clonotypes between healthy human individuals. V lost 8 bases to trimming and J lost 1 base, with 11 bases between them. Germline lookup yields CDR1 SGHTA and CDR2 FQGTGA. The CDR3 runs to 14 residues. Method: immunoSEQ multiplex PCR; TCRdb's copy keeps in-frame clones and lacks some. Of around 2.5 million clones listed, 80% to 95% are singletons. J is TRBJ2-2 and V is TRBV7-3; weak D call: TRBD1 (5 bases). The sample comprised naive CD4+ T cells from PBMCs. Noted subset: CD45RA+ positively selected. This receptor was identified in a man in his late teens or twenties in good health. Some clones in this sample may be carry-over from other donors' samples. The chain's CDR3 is CASGAQLNTGELFF. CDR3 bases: TGTGCCAGCGGGGCCCAACTGAACACCGGGGAGCTGTTTTTT.